This T cell receptor beta chain was identified in a study of CD8 T cells in ankylosing spondylitis. Molecular-barcoded quantitative 5'-RACE produced these TCR beta libraries. TCRdb passed the 5' RACE reads through MiXCR, listing each CDR3 protein once. The sample contains a few hundred thousand distinct CDR3 sequences, 18% of which appear only once. V trimming: 0 bases; J trimming: 8 bases; junction bases outside the gene matches: 4. This CDR3 comprises 15 residues. Germline values: CDR1 SGDLS, CDR2 YYNGEE. General study findings and limits: Ankylosing spondylitis blood appeared to be characterized by a TCR beta motif of eight highly homologous variants.

This clonotype was observed at least ten times. What it recognizes is unknown. The sequencing input was blood, either unsorted or a sorted T cell fraction (not recorded which). The sequence was obtained from a male donor with ankylosing spondylitis or in good health (not recorded which). The gene calls are TRBV9 and TRBJ2-1; 11 bases align to TRBD2. The CDR3: CASSVGTSGSDEQFF. The CDR3 DNA sequence: TGTGCCAGCAGCGTAGGTACTAGCGGGAGCGATGAGCAGTTCTTC. The full variable domain, rest sourced from reference TRBV9 and TRBJ2-1, is DSGVTQTPKHLITATGQRVTLRCSPRSGDLSVYWYQQSLDQGLQFLIQYYNGEERAKGNILERFSAQQFPDLHSELNLSSLELGDSALYFCASSVGTSGSDEQFFGPGTRLTVL.